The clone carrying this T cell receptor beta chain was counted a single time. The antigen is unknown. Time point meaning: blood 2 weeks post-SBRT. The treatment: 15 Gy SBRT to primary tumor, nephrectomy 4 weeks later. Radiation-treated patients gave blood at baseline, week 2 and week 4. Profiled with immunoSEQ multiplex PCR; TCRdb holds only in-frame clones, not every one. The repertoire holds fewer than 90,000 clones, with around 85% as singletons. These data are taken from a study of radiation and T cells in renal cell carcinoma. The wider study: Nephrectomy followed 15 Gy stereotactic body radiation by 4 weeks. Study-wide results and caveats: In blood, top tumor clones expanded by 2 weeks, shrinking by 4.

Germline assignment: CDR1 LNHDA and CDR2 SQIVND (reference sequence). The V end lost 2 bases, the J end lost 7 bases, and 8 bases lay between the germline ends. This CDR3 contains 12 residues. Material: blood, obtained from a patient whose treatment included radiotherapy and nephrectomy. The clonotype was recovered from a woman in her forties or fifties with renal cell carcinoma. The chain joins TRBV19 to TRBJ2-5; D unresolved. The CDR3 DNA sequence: TGTGCCAGTAGTATAAGTCCCTCGACCCAGTACTTC. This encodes CASSISPSTQYF.